The sequence of this TCR beta chain was determined in a study of blood T cell repertoires in COVID-19 (dated by TCRdb to about 2020). Notes on the research overall: The collaborator samples originated in the United States, Italy and Spain and spanned the acute and convalescent phases of COVID-19. The material from the prospective study consisted of cDNA or gDNA derived from T cells, B-cell-depleted T cells, or PBMCs. Deeply sampled blood TCRbeta repertoires from subjects exposed to, actively infected with, or recovered from COVID-19 were included in the dataset. The repertoires were released in a freely available public database meant as a resource for research on the immune response to SARS-CoV-2. Samples came from the ongoing ImmuneRACE study (first 160 participants) plus 1,254 subjects from 6 global collaborators. Nearly every sample came with metadata listing a de-identified subject ID, COVID-19 status, age in years and sex. HLA class I and class II types, where available, came from metadata supplied by the sample provider rather than from assay-based typing.

Participants in the prospective study were enrolled through a virtual design, were aged roughly 18 to 100 years, and lived in some 24 United States geographic areas. Cohort assignment in the prospective study relied on participant-reported clinical history from a screening survey and a study questionnaire. Recovered participants in ImmuneRACE Cohort 3 were defined as having two consecutive negative NP/OP PCR tests, clearance from a healthcare professional, or resolution of symptoms. In the prospective study, mobile phlebotomists collected whole blood, serum and a nasopharyngeal or oropharyngeal swab from each participant. Participants in the prospective study had the option to provide additional blood draws and questionnaires over a roughly 2-month period. Before DNA extraction, prospective study blood samples were shipped either frozen or at room temperature. TCRbeta CDR3 regions were amplified from genomic DNA by means of the immunoSEQ Assay, a bias-controlled multiplex PCR. The original methods were these. Nucleated cell counts per sample were estimated from amplification of reference gene primers within the assay. Sequence reads were collapsed and filtered to measure the absolute abundance of every unique TCRbeta CDR3 rearrangement. For each sample, productive Simpson clonality was calculated by taking the square root of Simpson's diversity index across productive rearrangements. TCRdb mirrors the immuneACCESS table, restricted to in-frame sequences. Some clones are absent from its copies; in checked studies, under half trace to an unresolved V gene, and the reason for the others is unknown. For V, J and clone size, that table is used; D and trimming come from the DNA. The sample records approximately 300,000 clones, about nine tenths of which are singletons. About 10% of the sample comes from the top ten.

This clone was counted a few times. Its antigen is currently not known. Base qualities are not provided; no much larger clone lies one nucleotide away. The study at large found these results: The quantity of clinical and demographic metadata differed by source and by participant and was supplied without curation.

The CDR3 numbers 15 residues from cysteine through phenylalanine. Here the CDR3 DNA is all that survives: 45 bases in frame from base 1. Deletion took 0 bases off V and 5 bases off J, with a span of 11 bases between the germline ends. CDR1 is given as SGHVS and CDR2 as FQNEAQ, both from the germline V gene. This sequence uses TRBV7-8 and TRBJ1-5; TRBD1 could be the D gene, as 6 bases match. Material for sequencing was PBMCs or T cells enriched from blood (not recorded which). This receptor was taken from a woman younger than 35 who had recovered from COVID-19. This receptor has the CDR3 CASSLALRGDQPQHF. The sequenced DNA is TGTGCCAGCAGCTTAGCTCTCAGGGGCGATCAGCCCCAGCATTTT.